These 5 T cell receptor beta chains came from one sample sequenced in a study of shared clonotypes between healthy human individuals. Only in-frame clones appear in the TCRdb table, and some are missing; sequencing was by immunoSEQ multiplex PCR. This sample has 2,100,000 or so clones, with 95% found just once. Sample: naive CD4+ T cells sorted from blood. The sample's subset: CD45RA+ positively selected. The receptors were gathered from a young man in good health.

J is TRBJ1-1 and V is TRBV9; D remains unclear. The CDR3 is 14 amino acids. Per the germline V gene, CDR1 is SGDLS and CDR2 is YYNGEE. The V end was cut by 0 bases, the J end by 3 bases, with 9 bases between. The CDR3 DNA reads TGTGCCAGCAGCGTAGCGTCAGAGCACACTGAAGCTTTCTTT. It translates to CASSVASEHTEAFF.

This chain connects TRBV7-2 to TRBJ1-4; D gene ambiguous. V was cut by 2 bases and J by 14 bases, with 9 bases left in between. Germline CDR1 and CDR2: SGHTA and FQGNSA. This CDR3 has 11 residues. Here the CDR3 reads CASSLSRKLFF. Here the CDR3 DNA reads TGTGCCAGCAGCTTATCTCGTAAGCTGTTTTTT.

This clone has just one count. This sample also contains other DNA sequences that code for the same CDR3. V and J are TRBV5-4 and TRBJ2-5, with D uncertain. Per the germline V gene, CDR1 is SGHNT and CDR2 is YYREEE (reference sequence). Between the trimmed V and J ends, which lost 2 bases and 5 bases, there was a span of 7 bases. The CDR3 covers 12 residues. The CDR3 DNA sequence: TGTGCCAGCAGCTTCGGTCAGGAGACCCAGTACTTC. It yields the protein CASSFGQETQYF.

The chain combines TRBV5-1 with TRBJ2-7, with 7 nucleotides matching TRBD1. The CDR3 totals 14 residues. Germline CDR1 and CDR2: SGHRS and YFSETQ. V dropped 2 bases and J dropped 6; count of bases not matched to a gene: 8. As DNA, the CDR3 is TGCGCCAGCAGCTTACAGGGGAAGCTCGTCGAGCAGTACTTC. Its protein product is CASSLQGKLVEQYF.

This clone came up once. Other nucleotide sequences in the sample specify the same CDR3. This chain joins TRBV6-5 and TRBJ1-1, with D unclear. V gave up 7 bases and J gave up 1 base, with 4 bases separating them. The CDR3 covers 11 residues. Germline CDR1 MNHEY, CDR2 SVGAGI. CDR3 in amino acids: CASNRNTEAFF. CDR3 bases: TGTGCCAGCAACAGGAACACTGAAGCTTTCTTT.